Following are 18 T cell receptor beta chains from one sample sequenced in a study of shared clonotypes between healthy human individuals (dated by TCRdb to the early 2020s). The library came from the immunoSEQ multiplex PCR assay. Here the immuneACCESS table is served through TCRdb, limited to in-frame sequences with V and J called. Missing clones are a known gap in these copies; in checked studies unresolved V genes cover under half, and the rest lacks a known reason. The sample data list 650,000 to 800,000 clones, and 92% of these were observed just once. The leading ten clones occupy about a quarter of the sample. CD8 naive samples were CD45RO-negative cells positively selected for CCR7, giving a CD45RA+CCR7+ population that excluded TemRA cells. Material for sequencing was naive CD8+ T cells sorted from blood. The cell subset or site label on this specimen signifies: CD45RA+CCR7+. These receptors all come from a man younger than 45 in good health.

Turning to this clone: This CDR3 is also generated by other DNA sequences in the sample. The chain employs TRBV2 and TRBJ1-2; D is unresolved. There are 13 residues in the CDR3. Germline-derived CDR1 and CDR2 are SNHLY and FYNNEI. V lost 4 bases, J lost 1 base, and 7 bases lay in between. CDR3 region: CASSGRVNYGYTF. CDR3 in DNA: TGTGCCAGCAGTGGACGAGTTAACTATGGCTACACCTTC.

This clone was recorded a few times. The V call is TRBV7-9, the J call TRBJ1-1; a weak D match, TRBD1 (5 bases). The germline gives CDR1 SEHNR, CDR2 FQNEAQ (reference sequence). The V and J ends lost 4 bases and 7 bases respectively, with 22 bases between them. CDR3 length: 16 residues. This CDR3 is CASSSSPGDVEIEAFF. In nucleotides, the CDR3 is TGTGCCAGCAGCTCTTCCCCCGGGGACGTCGAAATTGAAGCTTTCTTT. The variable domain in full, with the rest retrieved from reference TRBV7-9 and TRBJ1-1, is DTGVSQNPRHKITKRGQNVTFRCDPISEHNRLYWYRQTLGQGPEFLTYFQNEAQLEKSRLLSDRFSAERPKGSFSTLEIQRTEQGDSAMYLCASSSSPGDVEIEAFFGQGTRLTVV.

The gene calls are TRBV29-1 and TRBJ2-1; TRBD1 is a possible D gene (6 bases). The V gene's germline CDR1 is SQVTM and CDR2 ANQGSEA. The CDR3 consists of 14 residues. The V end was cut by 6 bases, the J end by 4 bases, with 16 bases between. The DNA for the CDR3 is TGCAGCGTCTTAGACCCGACAGGTTACAATGAGCAGTTCTTC. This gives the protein CSVLDPTGYNEQFF.

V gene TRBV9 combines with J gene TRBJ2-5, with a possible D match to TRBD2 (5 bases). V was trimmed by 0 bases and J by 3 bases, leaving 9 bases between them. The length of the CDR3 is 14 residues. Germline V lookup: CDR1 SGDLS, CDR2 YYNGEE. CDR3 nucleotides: TGTGCCAGCAGCGTAGTGCCGGGAAAAGAGACCCAGTACTTC. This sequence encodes CASSVVPGKETQYF. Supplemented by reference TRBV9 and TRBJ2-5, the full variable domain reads DSGVTQTPKHLITATGQRVTLRCSPRSGDLSVYWYQQSLDQGLQFLIQYYNGEERAKGNILERFSAQQFPDLHSELNLSSLELGDSALYFCASSVVPGKETQYFGPGTRLLVL.

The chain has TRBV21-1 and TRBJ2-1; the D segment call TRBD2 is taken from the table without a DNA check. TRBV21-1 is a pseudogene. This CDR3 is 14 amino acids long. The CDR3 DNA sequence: TGTGCCAGCGCCGGGACTAGGGGGTGCAATGAGCAGTTCTTC. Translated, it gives CASAGTRGCNEQFF.

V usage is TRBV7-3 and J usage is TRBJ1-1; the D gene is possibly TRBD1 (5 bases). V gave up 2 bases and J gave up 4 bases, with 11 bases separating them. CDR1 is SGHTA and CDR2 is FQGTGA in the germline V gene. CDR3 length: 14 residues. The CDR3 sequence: CASSLSGRGTEAFF. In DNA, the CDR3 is TGTGCCAGCAGCTTATCAGGGCGGGGCACTGAAGCTTTCTTT.

CDR3 residues: CASSWREGLSGELFF. The CDR3 bases are TGTGCCAGCAGTTGGCGGGAGGGCCTTTCCGGGGAGCTGTTTTTT. The rearrangement links TRBV28 to TRBJ2-2; 9 nucleotides agree with TRBD2. The V and J ends lost 4 bases and 6 bases, in that order; junction bases with no gene match: 6. CDR3 length: 15 residues. Per germline, CDR1 MDHEN and CDR2 SYDVKM.

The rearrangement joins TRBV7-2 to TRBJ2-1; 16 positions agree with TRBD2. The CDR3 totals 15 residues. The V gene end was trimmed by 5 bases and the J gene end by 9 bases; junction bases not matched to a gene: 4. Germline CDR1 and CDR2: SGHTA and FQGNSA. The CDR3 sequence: CASSRGLAGGFEQFF. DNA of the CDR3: TGTGCCAGCAGCCGGGGACTAGCGGGAGGGTTTGAGCAGTTCTTC.

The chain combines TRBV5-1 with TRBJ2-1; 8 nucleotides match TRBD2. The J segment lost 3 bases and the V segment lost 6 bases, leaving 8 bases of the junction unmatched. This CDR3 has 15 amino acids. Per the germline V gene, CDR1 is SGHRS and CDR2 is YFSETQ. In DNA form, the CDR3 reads TGCGCCAGCACCCCAACTAGCGGAGGCTACAATGAGCAGTTCTTC. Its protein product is CASTPTSGGYNEQFF.

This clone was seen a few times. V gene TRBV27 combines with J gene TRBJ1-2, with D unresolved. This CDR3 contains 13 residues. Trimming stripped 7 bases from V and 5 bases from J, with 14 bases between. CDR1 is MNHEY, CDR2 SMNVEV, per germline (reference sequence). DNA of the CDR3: TGTGCCAGCACCTCCCAGTGGGGTTATGGCTACACCTTC. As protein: CASTSQWGYGYTF.

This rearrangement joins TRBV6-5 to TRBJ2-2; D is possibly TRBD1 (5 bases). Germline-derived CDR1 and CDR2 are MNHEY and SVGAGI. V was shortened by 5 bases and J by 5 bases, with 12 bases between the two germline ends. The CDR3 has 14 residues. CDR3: CASSIPGITGELFF. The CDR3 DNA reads TGTGCCAGCAGTATCCCAGGGATTACCGGGGAGCTGTTTTTT.

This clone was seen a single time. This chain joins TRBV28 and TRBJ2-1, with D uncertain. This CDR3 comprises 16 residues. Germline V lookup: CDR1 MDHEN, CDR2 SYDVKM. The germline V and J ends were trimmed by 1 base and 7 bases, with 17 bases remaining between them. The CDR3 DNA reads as TGTGCCAGCAGTTTATTAGAAATTCTGAGTCGTAATGAGCAGTTCTTC. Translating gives CASSLLEILSRNEQFF.

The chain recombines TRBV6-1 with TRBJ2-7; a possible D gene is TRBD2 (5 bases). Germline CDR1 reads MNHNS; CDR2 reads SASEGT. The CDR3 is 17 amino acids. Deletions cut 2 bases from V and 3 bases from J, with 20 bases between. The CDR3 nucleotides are TGTGCCAGCAGTGAATCGGGAAACCGACGGGATTTCTACGAGCAGTACTTC. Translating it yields CASSESGNRRDFYEQYF.

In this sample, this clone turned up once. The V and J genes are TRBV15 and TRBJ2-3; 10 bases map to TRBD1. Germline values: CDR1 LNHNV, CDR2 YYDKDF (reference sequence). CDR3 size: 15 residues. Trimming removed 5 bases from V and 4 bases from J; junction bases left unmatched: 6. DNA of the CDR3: TGTGCCACCAGCGGCGCGACAGGGGGCGCAGATACGCAGTATTTT. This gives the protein CATSGATGGADTQYF.

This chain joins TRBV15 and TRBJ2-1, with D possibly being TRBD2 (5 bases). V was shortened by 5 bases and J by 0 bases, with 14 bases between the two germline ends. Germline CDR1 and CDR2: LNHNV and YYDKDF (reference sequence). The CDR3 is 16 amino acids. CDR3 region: CATSPKRTGSYNEQFF. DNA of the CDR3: TGTGCCACCAGCCCAAAGCGGACGGGCTCCTACAATGAGCAGTTCTTC.

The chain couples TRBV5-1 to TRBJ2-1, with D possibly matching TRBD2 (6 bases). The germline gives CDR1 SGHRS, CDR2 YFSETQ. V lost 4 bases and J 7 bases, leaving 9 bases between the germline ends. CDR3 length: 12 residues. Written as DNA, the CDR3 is TGCGCCAGCAGCCCCGGGAGTAATGAGCAGTTCTTC. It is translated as CASSPGSNEQFF.

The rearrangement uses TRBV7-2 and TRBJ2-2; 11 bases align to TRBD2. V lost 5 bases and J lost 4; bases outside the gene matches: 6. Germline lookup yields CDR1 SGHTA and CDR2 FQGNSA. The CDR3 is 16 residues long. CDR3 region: CASSPGLAAGTGELFF. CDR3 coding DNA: TGTGCCAGCAGCCCGGGACTAGCGGCAGGCACCGGGGAGCTGTTTTTT.

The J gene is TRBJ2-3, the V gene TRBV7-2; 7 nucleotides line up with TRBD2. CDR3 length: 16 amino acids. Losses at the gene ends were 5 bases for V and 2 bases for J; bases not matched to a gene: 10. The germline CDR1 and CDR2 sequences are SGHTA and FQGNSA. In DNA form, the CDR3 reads TGTGCCAGCAGCCGTTGGGACTATAGGGCCACAGATACGCAGTATTTT. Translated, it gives CASSRWDYRATDTQYF.